This is a list of T cell receptor beta chains from one sample in a study of lymphopenia after photon versus proton radiotherapy. Generated by immunoSEQ multiplex PCR, the TCRdb table keeps only in-frame clones and is missing some. The sample holds about 53,000 clones; around 88% are singletons and the top ten take just under 30%. Material: peripheral blood, obtained from a patient treated with photon-based radiotherapy. These receptors were obtained from a man in his fifties with gastric cancer. Both conserved end residues are part of each CDR3. A D gene is named only where the DNA matches it firmly. Some rows mark clone size as missing; the rest say once, few, many or name a class of expanded clone.

J | D | size | V | DNA | CDR3
TRBJ2-7 | . | . | TRBV30 | TGTGCCTGGAGTGATAAAGATGAGCAGTACTTC | CAWSDKDEQYF
TRBJ2-7 | . | . | TRBV9 | TGTGCCAGCAGCCCCTATCTATACCCCTACGAGCAGTACTTC | CASSPYLYPYEQYF
TRBJ2-7 | . | . | TRBV6-5 | TGTGCCAGCAGTGAAGCTTGGGGAGACGAGCAGTACTTC | CASSEAWGDEQYF
TRBJ2-1 | TRBD2 | . | TRBV5-1 | TGCGCCAGCAGCCCAAGTAGCGGGAGCTCCTACAATGAGCAGTTCTTC | CASSPSSGSSYNEQFF
TRBJ1-3 | TRBD1 | . | TRBV6-1 | TGTGCCAGCAGCGCGGGACAGCTCTCTGGAAACACCATATATTTT | CASSAGQLSGNTIYF
TRBJ1-1 | TRBD1 | . | TRBV23-1 | TGCGCCAGCAGCCAGGGGGCCAGTGAAGCTTTCTTT | CASSQGASEAFF
TRBJ2-7 | TRBD2 | . | TRBV13 | TGTGCCAGCACCTCTAGCGGAGCCCCCTACGAGCAGTACTTC | CASTSSGAPYEQYF
TRBJ1-2 | TRBD1 | . | TRBV28 | TGTGCCAGCAGTTCTGACAGGGGACTTACCTTC | CASSSDRGLTF
TRBJ2-1 | TRBD1 | . | TRBV2 | TGTGCCAGCAGCCGGGACAGCTTTAATGAGCAGTTCTTC | CASSRDSFNEQFF
TRBJ2-5 | . | few | TRBV18 | TGTGCCAGCTCACCAGAGAATGCAGTAGAAGAGACCCAGTACTTC | CASSPENAVEETQYF
TRBJ2-2 | . | . | TRBV7-2 | TGTGCCAGCAGCTTAGCGCGGGCCGGGGAGCTGTTTTTT | CASSLARAGELFF
TRBJ2-1 | TRBD2 | once | TRBV23-1 | TGCGCCAGCAGTCAATGGTATTGGGGGGGAGGGCCTTACAATGAGCAGTTCTTC | CASSQWYWGGGPYNEQFF
TRBJ2-7 | TRBD1 | . | TRBV27 | TGTGCCAGCAGCGGACAGGCGAGCTCCTACGAGCAGTACTTC | CASSGQASSYEQYF
TRBJ2-4 | . | . | TRBV18 | TGTGCCAGCTCACCTCCGGGGGCCAAAAACATTCAGTACTTC | CASSPPGAKNIQYF
TRBJ1-2 | . | . | TRBV14 | TGTGCCAGCAGCCAAGTGTCAGGGTTAAACGGCTACACCTTC | CASSQVSGLNGYTF
TRBJ1-4 | . | . | TRBV19 | TGTGCCAGTACGGAAACGTACCGAGGCGAAAAACTGTTTTTT | CASTETYRGEKLFF
TRBJ2-7 | TRBD1 | few | TRBV5-6 | TGTGCCAGCAGCTTTGGGACAGCCTCCTACGAGCAGTACTTC | CASSFGTASYEQYF
TRBJ1-5 | TRBD1 | . | TRBV7-2 | TGTGCCAGCAGCCCGCAGGGGGGGAGCAATCAGCCCCAGCATTTT | CASSPQGGSNQPQHF
TRBJ2-7 | TRBD2 | . | TRBV7-9 | TGTGCCAGCAGCCCGCGCGTGAGAGCGGGAGGATTCTACGAGCAGTACTTC | CASSPRVRAGGFYEQYF
TRBJ1-6 | . | . | TRBV15 | TGTGCCACCAGCAGAGATGGGGGGGAACGCCTCCACTTT | CATSRDGGERLHF
TRBJ1-1 | TRBD1 | . | TRBV11-3 | TGTGCCAGCAGCTGGGGACAGGGGAACACTGAAGCTTTCTTT | CASSWGQGNTEAFF
TRBJ1-1 | TRBD1 | . | TRBV10-3 | TGTGCCATCAGGGTACCCGGGACAGAGAACACTGAAGCTTTCTTT | CAIRVPGTENTEAFF
TRBJ1-4 | . | medium-sized | TRBV9 | TGTGCCAGCAGCGTAGCTCAGGGTGGGGAAAAACTGTTTTTT | CASSVAQGGEKLFF
TRBJ2-5 | . | once | TRBV7-2 | TGTGCCAGCAGCCGGGACCCTAAAGAGACCCAGTACTTC | CASSRDPKETQYF
TRBJ2-1 | . | . | TRBV6-4 | TGTGCCAGCAGTGCCCCGAACGTGAGCTCCTACAATGAGCAGTTCTTC | CASSAPNVSSYNEQFF
TRBJ2-1 | TRBD2 | . | TRBV18 | TGTGCCAGCTCACCACCGGGACTAACCTACAATGAGCAGTTCTTC | CASSPPGLTYNEQFF
TRBJ1-4 | . | . | TRBV9 | TGTGCCAGCAGCGTAGCATGGACGCCTGAAAAACTGTTTTTT | CASSVAWTPEKLFF
TRBJ2-5 | . | . | TRBV5-1 | TGCGCCAGCAGAGAGGGTGGGGAGACCCAGTACTTC | CASREGGETQYF
TRBJ2-5 | TRBD2 | . | TRBV27 | TGTGCCAGCGGGCCCTTTGGGACTAGACAAGAGACCCAGTACTTC | CASGPFGTRQETQYF